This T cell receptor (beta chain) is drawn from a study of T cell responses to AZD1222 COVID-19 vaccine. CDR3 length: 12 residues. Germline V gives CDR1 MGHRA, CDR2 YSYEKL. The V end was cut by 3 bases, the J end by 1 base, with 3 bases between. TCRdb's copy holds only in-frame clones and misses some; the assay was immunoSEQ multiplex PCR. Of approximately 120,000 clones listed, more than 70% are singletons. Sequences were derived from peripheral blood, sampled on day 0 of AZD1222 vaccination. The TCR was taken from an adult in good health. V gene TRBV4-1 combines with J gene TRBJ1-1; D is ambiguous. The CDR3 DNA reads TGCGCCAGCAGCCACAGGAACACTGAAGCTTTCTTT. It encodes CASSHRNTEAFF.